This entry concerns a single TCR beta chain. Antigen: not known. Libraries were prepared by immunoSEQ multiplex PCR; TCRdb keeps only in-frame clonotypes and omits some of them. Of about 90,000 clones in the sample, around 85% were seen once. Documented time point: blood 4 weeks post-SBRT, at nephrectomy. As to treatment: 15 Gy SBRT to primary tumor, nephrectomy 4 weeks later. Nephrectomy followed 15 Gy stereotactic body radiation by 4 weeks. After SBRT, blood was collected at 2 and 4 weeks, plus baseline. This renal cell carcinoma was of the clear cell type. These data originate in a study of radiation and T cells in renal cell carcinoma. V was pared by 3 bases and J by 2 bases, with 15 bases of the junction left unmatched. This CDR3 contains 19 residues. Germline V gene data show CDR1 as KGHSH and CDR2 as LQKENI. Whole-study results and caveats: In blood, top tumor clones expanded by 2 weeks, shrinking by 4.

Sample: blood, taken from a patient whose treatment included radiotherapy and nephrectomy. The rearrangement links TRBV18 to TRBJ2-2; 7 nucleotides agree with TRBD2. The origin of this receptor is a man in his fifties or sixties with renal cell carcinoma. The CDR3: CASSPGFGSGTKNTGELFF. Here the CDR3 DNA reads TGTGCCAGCTCACCCGGGTTTGGCTCCGGGACTAAAAACACCGGGGAGCTGTTTTTT. Full variable domain (rest looked up from reference TRBV18 and TRBJ2-2): NAGVMQNPRHLVRRRGQEARLRCSPMKGHSHVYWYRQLPEEGLKFMVYLQKENIIDESGMPKERFSAEFPKEGPSILRIQQVVRGDSAAYFCASSPGFGSGTKNTGELFFGEGSRLTVL.